Listed below are T cell receptor beta chains from one sample, sequenced in a study of blood T cell repertoires in COVID-19. Clones were read by immunoSEQ multiplex PCR, and TCRdb kept only the in-frame ones, dropping some. The profile shows around 56,000 clones, over 70% of them singletons. Specimen: peripheral blood. The receptors come from a woman in her 70s with acute or convalescent COVID-19. Each CDR3 is given with its conserved first and last residue. Each record gives: J gene, V gene, D gene, clone size, CDR3 DNA, CDR3 protein. The D gene is left open where the match is weak. Not every row has a clone size; where given, it reads once, few, many or a size class.

>TRBJ2-1|TRBV5-1|TRBD1|NA
TGCGCCAGCAGCTTCCGGGAACAGGGGGCTTGGAATGAGCAGTTCTTC
CASSFREQGAWNEQFF
>TRBJ2-1|TRBV5-4|NA|NA
TGTGCCAGCAGCTTGTATCGGACTACTAAAAACAATGAGCAGTTCTTC
CASSLYRTTKNNEQFF
>TRBJ2-1|TRBV7-8|NA|NA
TGTGCCAGCAGCTTAGCGGGGGCGGCGAATGAGCAGTTCTTC
CASSLAGAANEQFF
>TRBJ1-1|TRBV11-2|NA|NA
TGTGCCAGCAGCCCCCTATCATACCAGAACACTGAAGCTTTCTTT
CASSPLSYQNTEAFF
>TRBJ2-3|TRBV3-1/TRBV3-2|TRBD1|NA
TGTGCCAGCAGCCGAAGAACAGGGGCCTTAAGCACAGATACGCAGTATTTT
CASSRRTGALSTDTQYF
>TRBJ2-5|TRBV12-5|NA|NA
TGTGCTAGTGGTTTGCAGGGTTCGGTTCGGGAGACCCAGTACTTC
CASGLQGSVRETQYF
>TRBJ2-3|TRBV18|TRBD2|NA
TGTGCCAGCTCACCTAGCGGGGGCACAGATACGCAGTATTTT
CASSPSGGTDTQYF
>TRBJ1-2|TRBV7-9|TRBD1|NA
TGTGCCAGCAGCTCGACCAGGGGGGATGGCTACACCTTC
CASSSTRGDGYTF
>TRBJ2-1|TRBV2|TRBD2|few
TGTGCCAGCAGCCCCGAAGCGGGGTTTCTCGGGTACAATGAGCAGTTCTTC
CASSPEAGFLGYNEQFF
>TRBJ2-3|TRBV10-1|TRBD2|few
TGCGCCAGCAGTCGAGTAGCGGGGCCCCCAGATACGCAGTATTTT
CASSRVAGPPDTQYF
>TRBJ2-1|TRBV7-3|TRBD2|NA
TGTGCCAGCAGCTTATCGGCGGGGGATCTAGCGGGGGCTTACAATGAGCAGTTCTTC
CASSLSAGDLAGAYNEQFF
>TRBJ2-7|TRBV18|TRBD1|NA
TGTGCCAGCTCTCCGGGACAGGGGGGGGAGCAGTACTTC
CASSPGQGGEQYF
>TRBJ1-1|TRBV12-3/TRBV12-4|NA|NA
TGTGCCAGCAGTCAAGGGACTGGTTCTGAAGCTTTCTTT
CASSQGTGSEAFF
>TRBJ1-2|TRBV2|NA|NA
TGTGCCAGCAGTCCTAGTAGTTATGGCTACACCTTC
CASSPSSYGYTF
>TRBJ2-1|TRBV24-1|TRBD1|NA
TGTGCCACCAGTGATTTAGGGACAGGGAGGCAGTTCTTC
CATSDLGTGRQFF
>TRBJ1-6|TRBV19|NA|NA
TGTGCCAGTAGTATGGGAAGGGGTGGGTCACCCCTCCACTTT
CASSMGRGGSPLHF
>TRBJ1-5|TRBV28|NA|NA
TGTGCCAGCAGTTACAGGGTAGATCAGCCCCAGCATTTT
CASSYRVDQPQHF
>TRBJ2-7|TRBV3-1/TRBV3-2|TRBD1|NA
TGTGCCAGCAGCCATGGGACAGGGATAATAGGGCAGTACTTC
CASSHGTGIIGQYF
>TRBJ1-2|TRBV7-3|NA|NA
TGTGCCAGCAGCTTAAGCGGAGCCTCTGGCTATGGCTACACCTTC
CASSLSGASGYGYTF
>TRBJ1-5|TRBV29-1|NA|NA
TGCAGCGTTGAATGGGGCAGGAATCAGCCCCAGCATTTT
CSVEWGRNQPQHF
>TRBJ1-1|TRBV27|NA|NA
TGTGCCAGCAGTTTATCAGGACAGATAACGAACACTGAAGCTTTCTTT
CASSLSGQITNTEAFF
>TRBJ1-2|TRBV24-1|NA|NA
TGTGCCACCAGTGACTCCGGGACAACTTGGGGCTACACCTTC
CATSDSGTTWGYTF
>TRBJ2-2|TRBV6-5|NA|NA
TGTGCCAGTGGCGGTGCGTTCCTTAGAACCGGGGAGCTGTTTTTT
CASGGAFLRTGELFF
>TRBJ2-1|TRBV7-2|TRBD2|once
TGTGCCAGCAGCTCGTGGACTAGCGGGGAGCAGTTCTTC
CASSSWTSGEQFF
>TRBJ1-1|TRBV7-9|TRBD1|NA
TGTGCCAGCAGCCTCAGTGGACAGGGGGCTTATAACACTGAAGCTTTCTTT
CASSLSGQGAYNTEAFF
>TRBJ1-2|TRBV6-5|NA|NA
TGTGCCAGCAGCATAGGGGAATCCCACTATGGCTACACCTTC
CASSIGESHYGYTF
>TRBJ1-1|TRBV11-2|NA|few
TGTGCCAGCAGCTTAGGGACAAATCTGGACGCTTTCTTT
CASSLGTNLDAFF
>TRBJ1-1|TRBV5-1|NA|NA
TGCGCCAGCAGCCCGGGGTATGGTCGAGGTGCTTTCTTT
CASSPGYGRGAFF
>TRBJ2-3|TRBV27|TRBD2|NA
TGTGCCAGCAGTCAGTCCGGACTAGCGGGGGGCACAGATACGCAGTATTTT
CASSQSGLAGGTDTQYF
>TRBJ1-2|TRBV6-6|TRBD1|NA
TGTGCCAGCAGTGACTGGACAGGATATTATGGCTACACCTTC
CASSDWTGYYGYTF
>TRBJ1-1|TRBV4-1|TRBD1|NA
TGCGCCAGCAGCCAAGCAAACTGGGACAGCGAAGCTTTCTTT
CASSQANWDSEAFF
>TRBJ2-1|TRBV5-1|TRBD2|NA
TGCGCCAGCTTCGCCCTTAGCGGGGTAGGGAATGAGCAGTTCTTC
CASFALSGVGNEQFF
>TRBJ1-1|TRBV18|TRBD1|once
TGTGCCAGCTCAAATAGACAGGGGTCTATGAACACTGAAGCTTTCTTT
CASSNRQGSMNTEAFF
>TRBJ1-6|TRBV20-1|NA|NA
TGCAGCCTACAGCATGGGGCAGGCCTCCACTTT
CSLQHGAGLHF
>TRBJ1-1|TRBV19|NA|NA
TGTGCCAGTAGTTCCCAGAAAAACACTGAAGCTTTCTTT
CASSSQKNTEAFF
>TRBJ1-1|TRBV5-8|NA|NA
TGTGCCAGCAGCCATAGGGGGGAGGGCACTGAAGCTTTCTTT
CASSHRGEGTEAFF
>TRBJ1-2|TRBV19|NA|NA
TGTGCCAGTAGTGAGGCAGGGGTTAACTATGGCTACACCTTC
CASSEAGVNYGYTF
>TRBJ1-1|TRBV11-2|NA|few
TGTGCCAGCAGCTCCGACACTGAAGCTTTCTTT
CASSSDTEAFF
>TRBJ1-1|TRBV6-4|NA|NA
TGTGCCAGCAGCCCCGGGAGGGTCGGGCACACTGAAGCTTTCTTT
CASSPGRVGHTEAFF
>TRBJ2-4|TRBV27|TRBD2|NA
TGTGCCACGGGACTAGCGGGAGCCAAAAACATTCAGTACTTC
CATGLAGAKNIQYF
>TRBJ2-5|TRBV5-1|NA|NA
TGCGCCAGCAGCTTGAGAGGGGGAGAGACCCAGTACTTC
CASSLRGGETQYF
>TRBJ2-5|TRBV11-1|NA|once
TGTGCCAGCAGCTTAGGCCAAGGTCGAAGAGGAGAGACCCAGTACTTC
CASSLGQGRRGETQYF
>TRBJ1-2|TRBV7-2|NA|NA
TGTGCCAGCAGCTTAAACAGGGCGGTCGATGGCTACACCTTC
CASSLNRAVDGYTF
>TRBJ1-1|TRBV7-6|NA|NA
TGTGCCAGCAGCTCCAGTCGTAGGGGAAAGATGAACACTGAAGCTTTCTTT
CASSSSRRGKMNTEAFF
>TRBJ1-3|TRBV5-1|TRBD1|NA
TGCGCCAGCACCCCGAGGGGGGACAGTAGAGGAAACACCATATATTTT
CASTPRGDSRGNTIYF
>TRBJ2-4|TRBV9|TRBD2|few
TGTGCCAGCAGCGCCAGCGGGGGGGGCCAAAACATTCAGTACTTC
CASSASGGGQNIQYF
>TRBJ1-4|TRBV5-5|NA|NA
TGTGCCAGCAGCTTACCGACGGGGGAAAAACTGTTTTTT
CASSLPTGEKLFF
>TRBJ1-5|TRBV6-5|NA|NA
TGTGCCAGCAGTTTTGGGTGGGGGGGTAATCAGCCCCAGCATTTT
CASSFGWGGNQPQHF
>TRBJ1-2|TRBV5-1|TRBD1|few
TGCGCCAGCAGCTTTGACAGGGGCGGCTACACCTTC
CASSFDRGGYTF
>TRBJ1-1|TRBV6-1|NA|few
TGTGCCAGCAGTGAAAACTGGTTCACTGAAGCTTTCTTT
CASSENWFTEAFF